These 20 T cell receptor beta chains share one sample of origin, sequenced in a study of cytomegalovirus exposure and HLA in healthy donors. Primers: 60 Vbeta forward and 13 Jbeta reverse. This table comes from immunoSEQ multiplex PCR, and its TCRdb copy is limited to in-frame clones, with some not included. The profile shows about 170,000 clones, over 60% of them singletons. Sequences were obtained from PBMCs. The receptors shown here come from a woman aged 45-65 years in good health and CMV-seropositive.

With regard to this clone: At one end the junction does not follow the germline gene, possibly because of a read error. The chain carries TRBV6-5 and TRBJ2-2, with D perhaps TRBD1 (5 bases). CDR3 length equals 15 residues. CDR1 MNHEY and CDR2 SVGAGI come from the germline V gene. The CDR3 is CASTYRLANTGELFF. The CDR3 region has the DNA TGTGCCAGCACTTACAGGCTAGCGAACACCGGGGAGCTGTTTTTT.

This clone was counted between two and nine times. This rearrangement joins TRBV6-5 to TRBJ2-3; weak D call: TRBD2 (6 bases). In germline, CDR1 is MNHEY, CDR2 SVGAGI. The V end was cut by 4 bases, the J end by 0 bases, with 11 bases between. This CDR3 is 15 amino acids long. The CDR3 sequence is CASSSRTTSTDTQYF. DNA for the CDR3: TGTGCCAGCAGTTCCCGGACTACTAGCACAGATACGCAGTATTTT.

The chain recombines TRBV27 with TRBJ1-4; D might be TRBD1 (5 bases). Germline values: CDR1 MNHEY, CDR2 SMNVEV (reference sequence). This CDR3 is built from 13 residues. Trimming pared 1 base from V and 7 bases from J, leaving 7 bases between. The DNA of the CDR3 is TGTGCCAGCAGTTTATGGGGGGGTGAAAAACTGTTTTTT. It translates to CASSLWGGEKLFF.

Here the CDR3 reads CASSPGTGGGETQYF. Written as DNA, the CDR3 is TGTGCCAGCAGCCCCGGGACAGGGGGTGGAGAGACCCAGTACTTC. The chain employs TRBV9 and TRBJ2-5, with 11 bases fitting TRBD1. The CDR3 consists of 15 residues. The germline V gene encodes CDR1 SGDLS and CDR2 YYNGEE. V lost 4 bases to trimming and J lost 4 bases; unmatched junction nucleotides: 6.

The chain joins TRBV9 to TRBJ2-7, with 7 bases matching TRBD1. J gave up 4 bases and V 4 bases, and 5 bases lay outside the gene matches. The germline gives CDR1 SGDLS, CDR2 YYNGEE. This CDR3 has 13 residues. This CDR3 is CASSLGQRYEQYF. The DNA for the CDR3 is TGTGCCAGCAGCCTGGGACAGAGGTACGAGCAGTACTTC.

This clone was recorded a few times. The chain uses TRBV23-1 and TRBJ1-5, with D possibly TRBD1 on 5 matching bases. TRBV23-1 is treated as an ORF (open reading frame) with a function not yet certain. Trimming shortened V by 7 bases and J by 0 bases, and 13 bases separated the two germline ends. This CDR3 spans 15 amino acids. Here the CDR3 DNA reads TGCGCCAGCACCGACAGCAGCTTTAGCAATCAGCCCCAGCATTTT. Protein: CASTDSSFSNQPQHF.

The genes are TRBV7-2 and TRBJ2-7, with 7 bases aligning to TRBD2. The CDR3 covers 15 residues. The V gene end was trimmed by 3 bases and the J gene end by 3 bases; junction bases not matched to a gene: 8. The germline V gene encodes CDR1 SGHTA and CDR2 FQGNSA. The CDR3 is CASSFNGGGDYEQYF. In nucleotides, the CDR3 is TGTGCCAGCAGCTTTAACGGGGGAGGGGACTACGAGCAGTACTTC.

V usage is TRBV2 and J usage is TRBJ1-2; D not certain. Trimming removed 3 bases at V and 7 bases at J, with 12 bases between. The germline V gene has CDR1 SNHLY and CDR2 FYNNEI. The length of the CDR3 is 13 residues. The CDR3 bases are TGTGCCAGCAGTGATAGTCCTTTTGGTGGCTACACCTTC. Translating it yields CASSDSPFGGYTF.

The chain combines TRBV18 with TRBJ1-5, with a weak D call TRBD1 (6 bases). V lost 6 bases to trimming and J lost 6 bases, with 12 bases between them. Per the germline V gene, CDR1 is KGHSH and CDR2 is LQKENI. This CDR3 comprises 13 residues. The CDR3 loop reads CASSYSRGQPQHF. The DNA of the CDR3 is TGTGCCAGCTCCTATTCCAGGGGTCAGCCCCAGCATTTT.

This clone was observed a handful of times. The rearrangement uses TRBV2 and TRBJ2-3; D may be TRBD1 (5 bases). Germline CDR1 reads SNHLY; CDR2 reads FYNNEI. CDR3 size: 14 residues. Trimming stripped 6 bases from V and 2 bases from J, with 12 bases between. CDR3 nucleotides: TGTGCCAGCAGCGGTGGGGCCTCCACAGATACGCAGTATTTT. It codes for CASSGGASTDTQYF.

The count of this clone is one. The chain links TRBV7-9 to TRBJ2-7; 7 positions match TRBD1. Per germline, CDR1 SEHNR and CDR2 FQNEAQ (reference sequence). This CDR3 region has 18 residues. The junction had 17 bases not matched to a gene; V was cut back by 4 bases and J by 2 bases. The CDR3 sequence: CASSSPNGQDDRPYEQYF. The CDR3 coding sequence is TGTGCCAGCAGCTCGCCGAATGGACAGGACGATCGACCCTACGAGCAGTACTTC.

The table lists this clone with a few counts. The CDR3 DNA sequence: TGTGCCAGCAGCCAATATCGGACTAGCGGGTTCTCCTACGAGCAGTACTTC. This gives the protein CASSQYRTSGFSYEQYF. The gene calls are TRBV14 and TRBJ2-7; 11 bases align to TRBD2. V lost 2 bases and J lost 0; bases outside the gene matches: 6. CDR3 length: 17 residues. The germline V gene encodes CDR1 SGHDN and CDR2 FVKESK.

This rearrangement joins TRBV11-2 to TRBJ2-7, with 9 bases matching TRBD1. Germline CDR1 and CDR2: SGHAT and FQNNGV. V lost 4 bases, J lost 0 bases, and 10 bases stayed unmatched. The CDR3 loop spans 17 amino acids. CDR3 nucleotides: TGTGCCAGCAGCTCCCTACAGGGGGCCCCGAGCTCCTACGAGCAGTACTTC. Its translation: CASSSLQGAPSSYEQYF. Complete variable domain (other parts from reference TRBV11-2 and TRBJ2-7): EAGVAQSPRYKIIEKRQSVAFWCNPISGHATLYWYQQILGQGPKLLIQFQNNGVVDDSQLPKDRFSAERLKGVDSTLKIQPAKLEDSAVYLCASSSLQGAPSSYEQYFGPGTRLTVT.

This clone has more than one count but fewer than ten. The chain has TRBV7-2 and TRBJ1-4; D unclear. Trimming removed 5 bases from V and 7 bases from J, with 14 bases in between. CDR1 and CDR2 from the germline V gene are SGHTA and FQGNSA. The CDR3 sequence is 14 residues long. CDR3: CASSLRVGSEKLFF. The DNA for the CDR3 is TGTGCCAGCAGCCTAAGGGTAGGGAGTGAAAAACTGTTTTTT.

This clone appeared a few times. The chain carries TRBV5-5 and TRBJ2-7, with D possibly matching TRBD1 (5 bases). CDR1 and CDR2 (germline): SGHKS, YYEKEE (reference sequence). V lost 2 bases, J lost 2 bases, and 8 bases lay in between. CDR3 length: 13 amino acids. CDR3 coding DNA: TGTGCCAGCAGCTTAGGGGTGGCCTACGAGCAGTACTTC. Residues: CASSLGVAYEQYF.

The rearrangement uses TRBV7-6 and TRBJ2-7; 8 positions agree with TRBD2. The trim removed 1 base at V and 0 bases at J, leaving 2 bases unmatched. CDR3 length: 15 amino acids. CDR1 is SGHVS, CDR2 FNYEAQ, per germline. The CDR3 region has the DNA TGTGCCAGCAGCTTAGGGACTAGCAGCTCCTACGAGCAGTACTTC. Encoded protein: CASSLGTSSSYEQYF.

V gene TRBV7-9 combines with J gene TRBJ2-5; 8 positions match TRBD2. Germline V lookup: CDR1 SEHNR, CDR2 FQNEAQ (reference sequence). Trimming removed 8 bases from V and 3 bases from J; junction bases left unmatched: 5. The CDR3 contains 13 residues. This CDR3 is CASRRGAKETQYF. The CDR3 DNA sequence: TGTGCCAGCCGGCGGGGGGCTAAAGAGACCCAGTACTTC.

This clone has just a few counts. This sequence joins TRBV27 and TRBJ2-6; D remains ambiguous. The germline V and J ends were trimmed by 0 bases and 2 bases, with 8 bases remaining between them. The CDR3 spans 16 residues. CDR1 and CDR2 from the germline V gene are MNHEY and SMNVEV (reference sequence). CDR3 DNA sequence: TGTGCCAGCAGTTTATCGGGCGTTGCTGGGGCCAACGTCCTGACTTTC. Translated: CASSLSGVAGANVLTF.

This chain links TRBV14 with TRBJ1-1; 12 bases are a match to TRBD1. Germline lookup yields CDR1 SGHDN and CDR2 FVKESK. V was clipped by 3 bases and J by 6 bases; unmatched bases: 8. This CDR3 has 16 amino acids. DNA of the CDR3: TGTGCCAGCAGCCAGGGACAGGGGGCGATTTATCCTGAAGCTTTCTTT. Its translation: CASSQGQGAIYPEAFF.

This clone was seen a handful of times. The V call is TRBV5-1, the J call TRBJ2-3, with a possible D match to TRBD2 (5 bases). This CDR3 has 15 residues. V lost 2 bases to trimming and J lost 2 bases, with 12 bases between them. Per the germline V gene, CDR1 is SGHRS and CDR2 is YFSETQ. CDR3 sequence reads: CASSFLSGYTDTQYF. For the CDR3, the DNA is TGCGCCAGCAGCTTTTTAAGCGGTTACACAGATACGCAGTATTTT.